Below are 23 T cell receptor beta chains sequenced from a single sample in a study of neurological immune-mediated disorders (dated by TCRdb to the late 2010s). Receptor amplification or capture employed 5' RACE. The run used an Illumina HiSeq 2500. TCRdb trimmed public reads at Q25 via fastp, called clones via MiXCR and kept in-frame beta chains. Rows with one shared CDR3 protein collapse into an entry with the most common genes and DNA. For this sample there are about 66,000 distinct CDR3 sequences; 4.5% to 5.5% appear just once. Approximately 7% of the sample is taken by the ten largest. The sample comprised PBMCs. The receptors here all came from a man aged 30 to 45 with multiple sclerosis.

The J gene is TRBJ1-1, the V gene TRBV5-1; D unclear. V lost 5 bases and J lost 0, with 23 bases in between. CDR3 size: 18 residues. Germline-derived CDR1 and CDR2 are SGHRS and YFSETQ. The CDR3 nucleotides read TGCGCCAGCAGGTACAATACCGCCACCGGACGGATGAACACTGAAGCTTTCTTT. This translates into CASRYNTATGRMNTEAFF.

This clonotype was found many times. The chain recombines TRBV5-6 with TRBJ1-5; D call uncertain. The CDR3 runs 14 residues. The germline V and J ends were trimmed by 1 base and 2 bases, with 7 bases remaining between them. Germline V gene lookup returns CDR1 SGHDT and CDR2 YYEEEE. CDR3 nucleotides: TGTGCCAGCAGCTTGTTACGGGGCAATCAGCCCCAGCATTTT. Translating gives CASSLLRGNQPQHF.

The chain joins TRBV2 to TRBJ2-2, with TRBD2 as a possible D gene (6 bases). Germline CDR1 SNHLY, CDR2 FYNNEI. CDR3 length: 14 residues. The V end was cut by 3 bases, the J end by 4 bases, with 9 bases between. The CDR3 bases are TGTGCCAGCAGTGACAGGGAGGTCACCGGGGAGCTGTTTTTT. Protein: CASSDREVTGELFF.

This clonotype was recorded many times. The CDR3 region is CASSSGQIYNEQFF. Written as DNA, the CDR3 is TGCGCCAGCAGCTCCGGACAGATCTACAATGAGCAGTTCTTC. The chain combines TRBV5-1 with TRBJ2-1, with D possibly being TRBD1 (6 bases). V gave up 3 bases and J gave up 3 bases, with 10 bases separating them. The length of the CDR3 is 14 residues. CDR1 and CDR2 (germline): SGHRS, YFSETQ. The full variable domain, with the rest looked up from reference TRBV5-1 and TRBJ2-1, is KAGVTQTPRYLIKTRGQQVTLSCSPISGHRSVSWYQQTPGQGLQFLFEYFSETQRNKGNFPGRFSGRQFSNSRSEMNVSTLELGDSALYLCASSSGQIYNEQFFGPGTRLTVL.

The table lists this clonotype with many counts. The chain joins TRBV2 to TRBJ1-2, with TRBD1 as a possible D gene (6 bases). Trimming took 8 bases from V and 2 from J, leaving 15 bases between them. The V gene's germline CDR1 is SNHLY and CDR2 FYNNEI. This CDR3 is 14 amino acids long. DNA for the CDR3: TGTGCCAGCCCCTACAGGGTGAGGAACTATGGCTACACCTTC. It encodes CASPYRVRNYGYTF.

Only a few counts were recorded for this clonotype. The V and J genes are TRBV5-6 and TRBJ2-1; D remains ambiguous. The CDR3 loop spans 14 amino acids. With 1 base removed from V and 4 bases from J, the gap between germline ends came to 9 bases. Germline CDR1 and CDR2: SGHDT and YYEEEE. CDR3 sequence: CASSLLSDYNEQFF. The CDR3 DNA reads TGTGCCAGCAGCTTGCTGTCGGATTACAATGAGCAGTTCTTC.

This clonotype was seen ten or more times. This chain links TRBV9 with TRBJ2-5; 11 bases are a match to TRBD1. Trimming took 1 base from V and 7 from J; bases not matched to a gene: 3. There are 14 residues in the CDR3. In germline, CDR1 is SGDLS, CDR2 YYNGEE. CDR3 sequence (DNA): TGTGCCAGCAGCGTAACGGGGACAGGGGGGACCCAGTACTTC. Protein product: CASSVTGTGGTQYF.

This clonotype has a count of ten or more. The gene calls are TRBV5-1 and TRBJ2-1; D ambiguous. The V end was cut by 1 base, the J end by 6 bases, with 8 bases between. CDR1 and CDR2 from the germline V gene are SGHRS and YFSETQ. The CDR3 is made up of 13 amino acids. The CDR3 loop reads CASSLTGLNEQFF. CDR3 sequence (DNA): TGCGCCAGCAGCTTGACGGGTCTCAATGAGCAGTTCTTC.

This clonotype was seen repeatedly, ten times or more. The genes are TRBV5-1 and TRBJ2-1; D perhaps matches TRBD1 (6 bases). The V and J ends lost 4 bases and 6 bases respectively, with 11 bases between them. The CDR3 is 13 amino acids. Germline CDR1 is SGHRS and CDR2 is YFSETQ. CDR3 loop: CASSLGTFNEQFF. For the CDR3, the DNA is TGCGCCAGCAGCCTCGGGACATTCAATGAGCAGTTCTTC. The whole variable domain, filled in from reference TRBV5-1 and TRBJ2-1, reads KAGVTQTPRYLIKTRGQQVTLSCSPISGHRSVSWYQQTPGQGLQFLFEYFSETQRNKGNFPGRFSGRQFSNSRSEMNVSTLELGDSALYLCASSLGTFNEQFFGPGTRLTVL.

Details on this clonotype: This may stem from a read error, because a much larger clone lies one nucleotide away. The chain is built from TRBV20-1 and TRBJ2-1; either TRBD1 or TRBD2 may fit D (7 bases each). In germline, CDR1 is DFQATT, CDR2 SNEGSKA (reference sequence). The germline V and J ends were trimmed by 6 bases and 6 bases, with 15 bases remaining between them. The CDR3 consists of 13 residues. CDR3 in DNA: TGCAGTGCCCCCCCAGGGGGGGGCAATGAGCAGTTCTTC. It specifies CSAPPGGGNEQFF.

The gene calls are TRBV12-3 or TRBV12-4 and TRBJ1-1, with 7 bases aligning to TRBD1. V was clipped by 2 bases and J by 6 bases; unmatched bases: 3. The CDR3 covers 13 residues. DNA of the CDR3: TGTGCCAGCAGTTTAAACAGGGGTCCTGAAGCTTTCTTT. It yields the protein CASSLNRGPEAFF.

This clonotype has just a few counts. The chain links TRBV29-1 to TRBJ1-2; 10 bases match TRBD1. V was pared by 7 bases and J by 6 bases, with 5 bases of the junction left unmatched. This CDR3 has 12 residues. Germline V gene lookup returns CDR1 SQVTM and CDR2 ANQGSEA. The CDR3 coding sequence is TGCAGCGCCCAGACAGGGGGCAATGGCTACACCTTC. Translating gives CSAQTGGNGYTF.

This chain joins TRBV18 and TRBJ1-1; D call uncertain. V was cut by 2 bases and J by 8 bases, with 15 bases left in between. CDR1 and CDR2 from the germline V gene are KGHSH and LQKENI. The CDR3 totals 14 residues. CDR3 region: CASSPERLVGEAFF. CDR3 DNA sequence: TGTGCCAGCTCACCAGAAAGACTAGTCGGGGAAGCTTTCTTT.

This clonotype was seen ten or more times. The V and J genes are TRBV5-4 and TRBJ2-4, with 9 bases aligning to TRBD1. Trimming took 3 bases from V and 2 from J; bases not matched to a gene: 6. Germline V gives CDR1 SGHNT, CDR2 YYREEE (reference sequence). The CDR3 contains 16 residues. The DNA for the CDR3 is TGTGCCAGCAGCTCCGGGACAGGGAGTACCAAAAACATTCAGTACTTC. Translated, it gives CASSSGTGSTKNIQYF.

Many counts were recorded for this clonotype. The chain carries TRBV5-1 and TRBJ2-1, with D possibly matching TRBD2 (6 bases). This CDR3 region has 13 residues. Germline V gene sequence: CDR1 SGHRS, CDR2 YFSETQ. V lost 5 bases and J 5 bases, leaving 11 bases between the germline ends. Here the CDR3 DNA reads TGCGCCAGCAGGTGGGGGGATAACAATGAGCAGTTCTTC. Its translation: CASRWGDNNEQFF.

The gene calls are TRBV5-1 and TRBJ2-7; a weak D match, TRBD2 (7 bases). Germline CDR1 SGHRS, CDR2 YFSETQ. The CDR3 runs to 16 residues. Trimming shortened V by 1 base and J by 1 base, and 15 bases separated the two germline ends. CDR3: CASSLTGGIRSYEQYF. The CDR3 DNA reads TGCGCCAGCAGCTTGACGGGGGGCATTCGGTCCTACGAGCAGTACTTC. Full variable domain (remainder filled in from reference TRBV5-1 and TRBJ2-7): KAGVTQTPRYLIKTRGQQVTLSCSPISGHRSVSWYQQTPGQGLQFLFEYFSETQRNKGNFPGRFSGRQFSNSRSEMNVSTLELGDSALYLCASSLTGGIRSYEQYFGPGTRLTVT.

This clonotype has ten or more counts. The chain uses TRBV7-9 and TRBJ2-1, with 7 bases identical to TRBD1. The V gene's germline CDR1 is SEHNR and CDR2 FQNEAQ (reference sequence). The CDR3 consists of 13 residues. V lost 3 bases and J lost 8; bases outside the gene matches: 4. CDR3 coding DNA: TGTGCCAGCAGCTTCAATAGGGGGCATGAGCAGTTCTTC. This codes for CASSFNRGHEQFF.

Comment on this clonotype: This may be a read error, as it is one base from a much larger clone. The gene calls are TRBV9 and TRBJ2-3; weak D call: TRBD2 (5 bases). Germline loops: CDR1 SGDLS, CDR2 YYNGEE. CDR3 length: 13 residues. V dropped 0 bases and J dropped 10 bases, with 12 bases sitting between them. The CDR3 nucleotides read TGTGCCAGCAGCGTAGTATCCGGGGATGCGCAGTATTTT. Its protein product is CASSVVSGDAQYF. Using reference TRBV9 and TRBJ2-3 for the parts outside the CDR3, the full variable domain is DSGVTQTPKHLITATGQRVTLRCSPRSGDLSVYWYQQSLDQGLQFLIQYYNGEERAKGNILERFSAQQFPDLHSELNLSSLELGDSALYFCASSVVSGDAQYFGPGTRLTVL.

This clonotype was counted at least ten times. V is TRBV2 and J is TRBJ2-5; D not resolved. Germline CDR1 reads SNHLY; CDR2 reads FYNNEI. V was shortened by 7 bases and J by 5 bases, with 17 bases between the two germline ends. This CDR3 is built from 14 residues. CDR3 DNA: TGTGCCAGCATATCGGGCGAGGTGCGGGAGACCCAGTACTTC. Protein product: CASISGEVRETQYF.

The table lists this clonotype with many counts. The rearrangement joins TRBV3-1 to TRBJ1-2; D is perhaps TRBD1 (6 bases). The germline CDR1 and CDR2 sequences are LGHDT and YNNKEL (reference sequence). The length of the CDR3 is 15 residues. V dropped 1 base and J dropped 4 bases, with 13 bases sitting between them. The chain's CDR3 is CASSQAWGLFYGYTF. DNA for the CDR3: TGTGCCAGCAGCCAAGCATGGGGGCTCTTCTATGGCTACACCTTC.

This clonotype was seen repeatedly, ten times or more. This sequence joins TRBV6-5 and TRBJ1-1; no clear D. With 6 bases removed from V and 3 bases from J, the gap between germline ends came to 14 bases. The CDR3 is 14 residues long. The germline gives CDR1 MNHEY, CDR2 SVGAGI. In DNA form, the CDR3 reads TGTGCCAGCAGATTGGGGTGGGCTTACACTGAAGCTTTCTTT. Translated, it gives CASRLGWAYTEAFF.

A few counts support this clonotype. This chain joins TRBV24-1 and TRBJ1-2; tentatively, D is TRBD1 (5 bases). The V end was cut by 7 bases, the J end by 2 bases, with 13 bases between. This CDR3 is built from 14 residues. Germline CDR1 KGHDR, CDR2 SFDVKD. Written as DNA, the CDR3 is TGTGCCACCAGCCCATCAGGGAGAAACTATGGCTACACCTTC. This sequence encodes CATSPSGRNYGYTF.

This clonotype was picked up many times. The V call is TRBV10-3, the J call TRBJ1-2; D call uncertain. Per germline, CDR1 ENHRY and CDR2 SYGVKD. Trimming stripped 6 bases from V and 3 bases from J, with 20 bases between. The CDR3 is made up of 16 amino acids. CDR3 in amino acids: CAIRPVGAQPDYGYTF. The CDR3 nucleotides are TGTGCCATCAGGCCTGTAGGAGCCCAGCCGGACTATGGCTACACCTTC.